The 25 T cell receptor beta chains presented below share a single source sample, sequenced in a study of early T cells in non-severe SARS-CoV-2 infection. MiXCR was run by TCRdb on the 5' RACE reads, yielding one entry per CDR3 protein. The sample shows some 80,000 distinct CDR3 sequences, more than 9% of them seen only once. This sample comprised whole blood, obtained at baseline. Receptors were obtained from an adult who was a healthcare worker with PCR-confirmed SARS-CoV-2 infection or an uninfected control (not recorded which).

This clonotype was counted ten times or more. V and J are TRBV4-2 and TRBJ2-3; 12 nucleotides align to TRBD2. Germline CDR1 is LGHNA and CDR2 is YNFKEQ. CDR3 size: 15 residues. Losses at the gene ends were 4 bases for V and 1 base for J; bases not matched to a gene: 0. The CDR3 protein is CASSRLAGGTDTQYF. The CDR3 DNA is TGTGCCAGCAGCCGACTAGCGGGAGGCACAGATACGCAGTATTTT.

This clonotype was observed many times. The chain recombines TRBV10-3 with TRBJ2-7; tentative D call: TRBD2 (5 bases). Germline V gene sequence: CDR1 ENHRY, CDR2 SYGVKD. The length of the CDR3 is 14 residues. V was shortened by 6 bases and J by 0 bases, with 12 bases between the two germline ends. CDR3 nucleotide sequence: TGTGCCATCAGGTCTAGCTTGACCTCCTACGAGCAGTACTTC. Its protein is CAIRSSLTSYEQYF.

The sample holds a few counts of this clonotype. The rearrangement uses TRBV12-3 or TRBV12-4 and TRBJ2-7; D gene unclear. The CDR3 loop spans 13 amino acids. The germline V and J ends were trimmed by 7 bases and 5 bases, with 15 bases remaining between them. The CDR3 sequence: CASIGIGGDEQYF. CDR3 nucleotides: TGTGCCAGCATTGGTATTGGCGGCGACGAGCAGTACTTC.

CDR3 loop: CASSQDRWRDGEKLFF. The CDR3 DNA reads as TGTGCCAGCAGCCAAGATCGGTGGAGGGACGGTGAAAAACTGTTTTTT. V gene TRBV3-1 combines with J gene TRBJ1-4; maybe TRBD1 (5 bases). Trimming took off 0 bases at V and 7 bases at J, with 15 bases between the two ends. The CDR3 length is 16 residues. Germline V gene data show CDR1 as LGHDT and CDR2 as YNNKEL (reference sequence).

This clonotype was picked up many times. V is TRBV20-1 and J is TRBJ1-3; the D is unclear. V was trimmed by 4 bases and J by 1 base, leaving 2 bases between them. Germline V gives CDR1 DFQATT, CDR2 SNEGSKA (reference sequence). CDR3 length equals 11 residues. The CDR3 spells CSAKSGNTIYF. The DNA for the CDR3 is TGCAGTGCTAAATCTGGAAACACCATATATTTT.

Only a few counts were recorded for this clonotype. The chain has TRBV4-2 and TRBJ1-1, with D unresolved. V lost 2 bases, J lost 6 bases, and 10 bases lay in between. The CDR3 spans 13 residues. Germline V CDR1 and CDR2: LGHNA, YNFKEQ. As DNA, the CDR3 is TGTGCCAGCAGCCAATCGGCAGCGCCTGAAGCTTTCTTT. It is translated as CASSQSAAPEAFF.

This clonotype was observed many times. The chain recombines TRBV7-2 with TRBJ2-4; 8 nucleotides agree with TRBD1. The ends lost 2 bases at V and 4 bases at J; junction bases unmatched: 1. Germline V lookup: CDR1 SGHTA, CDR2 FQGNSA. The CDR3 contains 14 residues. The CDR3: CASSLRTGKNIQYF. The CDR3 nucleotides are TGTGCCAGCAGCTTAAGGACAGGGAAAAACATTCAGTACTTC. The full variable domain, its missing parts supplied by reference TRBV7-2 and TRBJ2-4, is GAGVSQSPSNKVTEKGKDVELRCDPISGHTALYWYRQSLGQGLEFLIYFQGNSAPDKSGLPSDRFSAERTGGSVSTLTIQRTQQEDSAVYLCASSLRTGKNIQYFGAGTRLSVL.

This clonotype was detected many times. The chain employs TRBV7-9 and TRBJ1-3; D is ambiguous. This CDR3 has 15 amino acids. The V gene's germline CDR1 is SEHNR and CDR2 FQNEAQ (reference sequence). V was pared by 5 bases and J by 0 bases, with 11 bases between. The CDR3 loop is CASSPTFSSGNTIYF. The DNA for the CDR3 is TGTGCCAGCAGCCCGACATTCTCCTCTGGAAACACCATATATTTT.

Only a few counts were recorded for this clonotype. The chain uses TRBV5-1 and TRBJ2-7; D not resolved. The CDR3 spans 14 residues. V was trimmed by 0 bases and J by 4 bases, leaving 11 bases between them. CDR1 and CDR2 from the germline V gene are SGHRS and YFSETQ. This chain's CDR3 is CASSLGAGTYEQYF. DNA of the CDR3: TGCGCCAGCAGCTTGGGGGCCGGAACTTACGAGCAGTACTTC.

The CDR3 bases are TGTGCCAGCAGTGGGGCGATCCCGGAGCCCCAGCATTTT. Its translation: CASSGAIPEPQHF. This chain links TRBV6-1 with TRBJ1-5; D gene ambiguous. CDR1 and CDR2 (germline): MNHNS, SASEGT. The CDR3 contains 13 residues. V was trimmed by 4 bases and J by 8 bases, leaving 12 bases between them.

Only a few counts were recorded for this clonotype. V and J are TRBV28 and TRBJ1-5; no firm D call. Looked up from germline, CDR1 is MDHEN and CDR2 is SYDVKM. V lost 8 bases and J 0 bases, leaving 14 bases between the germline ends. The CDR3 runs 15 residues. The CDR3 sequence is CASGLGGYSNQPQHF. The CDR3 DNA reads TGTGCCAGCGGGTTAGGAGGATATAGCAATCAGCCCCAGCATTTT.

This clonotype has more than one count but fewer than ten. J is TRBJ2-7 and V is TRBV28; 14 nucleotides agree with TRBD2. The CDR3 is 16 residues long. Germline assignment: CDR1 MDHEN and CDR2 SYDVKM. V dropped 5 bases and J dropped 5; count of bases not matched to a gene: 8. DNA for the CDR3: TGTGCCAGCAGTCTTCCGGGACTAGCGGGAGTAAACGAGCAGTACTTC. Translated: CASSLPGLAGVNEQYF.

This clonotype has just a few counts. CDR3 DNA sequence: TGTGCCAGCAGCCAAGTCTCGACTAGCAATGAGCAGTTCTTC. Amino acid sequence: CASSQVSTSNEQFF. This chain connects TRBV3-1 to TRBJ2-1; maybe TRBD2 (6 bases). Germline loops: CDR1 LGHDT, CDR2 YNNKEL (reference sequence). The CDR3 sequence is 14 residues long. Trimming cost V 1 base and J 6 bases, with 10 bases left between them.

This rearrangement joins TRBV5-1 to TRBJ2-6; D is undetermined. V lost 4 bases to trimming and J lost 0 bases, with 8 bases between them. Germline CDR1 reads SGHRS; CDR2 reads YFSETQ. The CDR3 has 15 amino acids. CDR3 protein: CASSLLSSGANVLTF. For the CDR3, the DNA is TGCGCCAGCAGCCTTCTTAGCTCTGGGGCCAACGTCCTGACTTTC.

This rearrangement joins TRBV14 to TRBJ1-2; no reliable D call. The germline V and J ends were trimmed by 1 base and 6 bases, with 12 bases remaining between them. Germline assignment: CDR1 SGHDN and CDR2 FVKESK. The CDR3 contains 14 residues. The CDR3 reads CASSQGSGRDGYTF. The CDR3 coding sequence is TGTGCCAGCAGCCAAGGATCCGGACGAGATGGCTACACCTTC. The entire variable domain, with the rest obtained from reference TRBV14 and TRBJ1-2, is as follows: EAGVTQFPSHSVIEKGQTVTLRCDPISGHDNLYWYRRVMGKEIKFLLHFVKESKQDESGMPNNRFLAERTGGTYSTLKVQPAELEDSGVYFCASSQGSGRDGYTFGSGTRLTVV.

CDR3 residues: CASSQDSGSSYEQYF. DNA for the CDR3: TGTGCCAGCAGCCAAGATAGCGGGAGCTCCTACGAGCAGTACTTC. The chain combines TRBV4-2 with TRBJ2-7, with 9 bases fitting TRBD2. With 0 bases clipped from V and 0 bases from J, the junction kept 0 bases outside the gene matches. The CDR3 covers 15 residues. Germline CDR1 is LGHNA and CDR2 is YNFKEQ.

This clonotype was counted at least ten times. The chain uses TRBV28 and TRBJ2-1; D might be TRBD1 (6 bases). V was cut by 6 bases and J by 3 bases, with 12 bases left in between. Germline V gene lookup returns CDR1 MDHEN and CDR2 SYDVKM. CDR3 length equals 14 residues. Here the CDR3 DNA reads TGTGCCAGCAGCCCGGACAGCTACTACAATGAGCAGTTCTTC. This sequence encodes CASSPDSYYNEQFF. The full variable domain, in which reference TRBV28 and TRBJ2-1 provide the parts outside the CDR3, is DVKVTQSSRYLVKRTGEKVFLECVQDMDHENMFWYRQDPGLGLRLIYFSYDVKMKEKGDIPEGYSVSREKKERFSLILESASTNQTSMYLCASSPDSYYNEQFFGPGTRLTVL.

This clonotype was recorded many times. This chain joins TRBV6-5 and TRBJ2-1; the match to TRBD1 covers 8 bases. The germline CDR1 and CDR2 sequences are MNHEY and SVGAGI. The CDR3 is made up of 16 amino acids. Trimming removed 4 bases from V and 8 bases from J; junction bases left unmatched: 13. CDR3 amino acids: CASSFTGTGGHDEQFF. Written as DNA, the CDR3 is TGTGCCAGCAGTTTCACCGGGACAGGTGGGCACGATGAGCAGTTCTTC.

This clonotype was counted ten times or more. The chain carries TRBV7-3 and TRBJ2-5; a possible D gene is TRBD2 (5 bases). Germline V gene lookup returns CDR1 SGHTA and CDR2 FQGTGA. CDR3 length: 14 residues. V was clipped by 6 bases and J by 3 bases, with 14 bases between them. Written as DNA, the CDR3 is TGTGCCAGCAGTTCTTACCCCGGGGAAGAGACCCAGTACTTC. Encoded protein: CASSSYPGEETQYF.

This clonotype was observed at least ten times. The chain links TRBV20-1 to TRBJ2-4, with 9 bases identical to TRBD2. Germline V CDR1 and CDR2: DFQATT, SNEGSKA (reference sequence). The length of the CDR3 is 15 residues. The ends lost 0 bases at V and 6 bases at J; junction bases unmatched: 6. The CDR3 nucleotides are TGCAGTGCTAGAGATTCGACTAGCGGATCAAACATTCAGTACTTC. Translation gives CSARDSTSGSNIQYF.

The V gene is TRBV28, the J gene TRBJ1-2; D ambiguous. The germline V and J ends were trimmed by 2 bases and 8 bases, with 12 bases remaining between them. The germline gives CDR1 MDHEN, CDR2 SYDVKM. This CDR3 spans 13 amino acids. CDR3 loop: CASSLEAGRGYTF. The CDR3 bases are TGTGCCAGCAGTTTAGAGGCAGGCCGAGGCTACACCTTC.

The rearrangement links TRBV25-1 to TRBJ1-4; D remains ambiguous. Trimming removed 8 bases at V and 0 bases at J, with 19 bases between. The CDR3 has 17 residues. The germline V gene has CDR1 MGHDK and CDR2 SYGVNS. This CDR3 is CASAATPAISTNEKLFF. CDR3 DNA sequence: TGTGCCAGCGCAGCAACCCCGGCAATCTCAACTAATGAAAAACTGTTTTTT.

The chain joins TRBV4-2 to TRBJ2-3, with 13 bases aligning to TRBD2. This CDR3 region has 21 residues. Germline values: CDR1 LGHNA, CDR2 YNFKEQ. V was pared by 1 base and J by 4 bases, with 17 bases of the junction left unmatched. The CDR3 protein is CASSQARSPGLAGSLSDTQYF. CDR3 nucleotides: TGTGCCAGCAGCCAAGCCCGATCCCCGGGACTAGCGGGAAGTTTGTCAGATACGCAGTATTTT.

This clonotype has only a few counts. The V and J genes are TRBV5-8 and TRBJ2-7; 11 nucleotides line up with TRBD2. CDR1 and CDR2 (germline): SGHTS, YDEGEE. V was pared by 4 bases and J by 7 bases, with 7 bases of the junction left unmatched. The CDR3 runs 14 residues. The DNA for the CDR3 is TGTGCCAGCAGCCTGTTAGCGGGAGGGGGTGAGCAGTACTTC. Translating it yields CASSLLAGGGEQYF.

The V call is TRBV5-1, the J call TRBJ1-6, with D possibly matching TRBD1 (5 bases). V was pared by 0 bases and J by 9 bases, with 7 bases between. This CDR3 is built from 13 residues. Germline-derived CDR1 and CDR2 are SGHRS and YFSETQ. CDR3 amino acids: CASSLAGRSPLHF. In DNA form, the CDR3 reads TGCGCCAGCAGCTTGGCGGGGCGTTCACCCCTCCACTTT.